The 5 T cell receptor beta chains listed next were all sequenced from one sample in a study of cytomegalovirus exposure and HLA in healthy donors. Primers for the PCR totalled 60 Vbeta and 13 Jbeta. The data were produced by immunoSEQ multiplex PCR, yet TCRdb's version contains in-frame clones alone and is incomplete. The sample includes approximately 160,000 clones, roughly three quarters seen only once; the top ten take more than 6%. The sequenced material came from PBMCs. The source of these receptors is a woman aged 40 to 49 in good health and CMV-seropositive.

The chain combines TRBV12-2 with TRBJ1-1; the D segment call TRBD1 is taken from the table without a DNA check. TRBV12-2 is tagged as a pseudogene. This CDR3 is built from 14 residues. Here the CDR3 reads CASRLGSRVSEAFF. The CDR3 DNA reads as TGTGCAAGTCGCTTAGGGAGCAGGGTGTCTGAAGCTTTCTTT.

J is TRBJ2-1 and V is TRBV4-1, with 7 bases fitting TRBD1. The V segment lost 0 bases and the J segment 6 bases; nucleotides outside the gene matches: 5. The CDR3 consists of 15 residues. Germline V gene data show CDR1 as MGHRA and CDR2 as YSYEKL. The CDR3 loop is CASSQEGQPSNEQFF. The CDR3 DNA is TGCGCCAGCAGCCAAGAGGGACAGCCTAGCAATGAGCAGTTCTTC.

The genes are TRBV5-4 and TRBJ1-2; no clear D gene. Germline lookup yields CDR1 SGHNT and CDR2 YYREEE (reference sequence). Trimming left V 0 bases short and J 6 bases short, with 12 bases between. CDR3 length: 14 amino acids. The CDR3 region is CASSLERVGNGYTF. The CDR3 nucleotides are TGTGCCAGCAGCTTGGAACGTGTCGGGAATGGCTACACCTTC.

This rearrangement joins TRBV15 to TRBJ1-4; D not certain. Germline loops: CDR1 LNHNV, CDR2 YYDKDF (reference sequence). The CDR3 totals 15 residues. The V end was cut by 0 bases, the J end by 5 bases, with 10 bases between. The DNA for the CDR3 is TGTGCCACCAGCAGAGACAGGAGGAGGAATGAAAAACTGTTTTTT. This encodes CATSRDRRRNEKLFF.

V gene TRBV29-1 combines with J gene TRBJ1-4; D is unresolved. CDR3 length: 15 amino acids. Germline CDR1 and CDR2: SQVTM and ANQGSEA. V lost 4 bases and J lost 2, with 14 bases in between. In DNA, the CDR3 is TGCAGCGTTGCAAGTATGGGCGGGACTAATGAAAAACTGTTTTTT. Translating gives CSVASMGGTNEKLFF.